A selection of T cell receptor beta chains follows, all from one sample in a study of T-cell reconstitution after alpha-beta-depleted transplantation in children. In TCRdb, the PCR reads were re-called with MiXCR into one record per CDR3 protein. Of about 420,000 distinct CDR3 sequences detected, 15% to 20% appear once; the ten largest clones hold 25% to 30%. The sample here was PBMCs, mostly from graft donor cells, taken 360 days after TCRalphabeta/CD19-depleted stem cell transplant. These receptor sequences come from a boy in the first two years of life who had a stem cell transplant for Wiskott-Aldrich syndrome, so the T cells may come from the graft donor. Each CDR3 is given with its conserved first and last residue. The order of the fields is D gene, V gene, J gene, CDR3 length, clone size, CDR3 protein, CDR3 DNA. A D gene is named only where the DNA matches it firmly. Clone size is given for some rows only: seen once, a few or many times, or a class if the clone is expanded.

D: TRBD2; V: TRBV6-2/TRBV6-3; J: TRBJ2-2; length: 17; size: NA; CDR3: CASSYPLAGGPGGELFF; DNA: TGTGCCAGCAGTTATCCTCTAGCGGGAGGGCCTGGCGGGGAGCTGTTTTTT
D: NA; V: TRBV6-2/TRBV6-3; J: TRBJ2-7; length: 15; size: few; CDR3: CASSFVSVLPYEQYF; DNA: TGTGCCAGCAGTTTCGTTTCAGTTCTACCCTACGAGCAGTACTTC
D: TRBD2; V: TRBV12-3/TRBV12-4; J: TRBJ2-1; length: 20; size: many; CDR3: CASSLGPLAGGMNFYNEQFF; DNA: TGTGCCAGCAGTTTAGGCCCACTAGCGGGAGGTATGAATTTCTACAATGAGCAGTTCTTC
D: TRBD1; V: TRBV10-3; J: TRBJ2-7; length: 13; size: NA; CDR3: CAISGTGRRGQYF; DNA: TGTGCCATCAGTGGGACAGGACGACGGGGGCAGTACTTC
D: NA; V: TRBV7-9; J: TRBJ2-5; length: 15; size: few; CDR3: CASSLTAVTQETQYF; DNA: TGTGCCAGCAGCTTAACTGCAGTTACCCAAGAGACCCAGTACTTC
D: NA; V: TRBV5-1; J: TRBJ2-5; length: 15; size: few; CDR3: CASSFRQGRKETQYF; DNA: TGCGCCAGCAGCTTCCGGCAGGGGCGGAAGGAGACCCAGTACTTC
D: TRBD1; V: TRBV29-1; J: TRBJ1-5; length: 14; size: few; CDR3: CSVATGGRNQPQHF; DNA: TGCAGCGTTGCGACAGGGGGCAGGAATCAGCCCCAGCATTTT
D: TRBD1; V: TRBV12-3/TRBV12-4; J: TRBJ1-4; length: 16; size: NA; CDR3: CASAAGTAQIGEKLFF; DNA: TGTGCCAGCGCAGCCGGGACAGCCCAAATAGGTGAAAAACTGTTTTTT
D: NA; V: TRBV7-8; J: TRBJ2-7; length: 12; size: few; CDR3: CASSYSYYEQYF; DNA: TGTGCCAGCAGCTATTCGTACTACGAGCAGTACTTC
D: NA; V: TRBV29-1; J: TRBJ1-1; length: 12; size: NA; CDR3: CSVRGAGTEAFF; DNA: TGCAGCGTTCGGGGGGCAGGCACTGAAGCTTTCTTT
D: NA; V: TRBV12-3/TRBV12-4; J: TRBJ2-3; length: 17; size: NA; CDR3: CASNTMSGGLRTDTQYF; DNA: TGTGCCAGCAACACAATGAGTGGGGGCCTTCGCACAGATACGCAGTATTTT
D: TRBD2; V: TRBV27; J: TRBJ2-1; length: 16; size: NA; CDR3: CASSPYTSGVGNEQFF; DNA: TGTGCCAGCAGTCCATACACTAGCGGAGTTGGGAATGAGCAGTTCTTC
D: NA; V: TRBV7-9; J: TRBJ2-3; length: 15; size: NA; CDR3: CASSLDRVGTDTQYF; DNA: TGTGCCAGCAGCTTAGACAGGGTCGGCACAGATACGCAGTATTTT
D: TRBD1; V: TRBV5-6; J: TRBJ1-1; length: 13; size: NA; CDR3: CASSLEGALEAFF; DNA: TGTGCCAGCAGCTTGGAGGGGGCCCTTGAAGCTTTCTTT
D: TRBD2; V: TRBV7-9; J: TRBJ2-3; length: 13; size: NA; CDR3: CASRSGLGGTQYF; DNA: TGTGCCAGCAGGTCGGGACTAGGCGGTACGCAGTATTTT
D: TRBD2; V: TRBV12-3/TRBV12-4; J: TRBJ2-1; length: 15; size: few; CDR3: CASSLAGRPLNEQFF; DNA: TGTGCTAGCAGTTTAGCGGGAAGGCCGTTAAATGAGCAGTTCTTC
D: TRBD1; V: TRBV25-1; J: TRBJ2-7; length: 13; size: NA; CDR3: CASSEDRRYEQYF; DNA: TGTGCCAGCAGTGAGGACAGGAGGTACGAGCAGTACTTC
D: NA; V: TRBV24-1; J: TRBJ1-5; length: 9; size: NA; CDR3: CATRQPQHF; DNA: TGTGCCACCAGACAGCCCCAGCATTTT
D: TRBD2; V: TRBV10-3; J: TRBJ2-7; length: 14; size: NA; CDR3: CAIRQREGHYEQYF; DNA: TGTGCCATCAGACAGCGGGAGGGCCACTACGAGCAGTACTTC
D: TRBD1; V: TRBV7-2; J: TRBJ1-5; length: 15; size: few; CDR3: CASSRGQGASQPQHF; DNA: TGTGCCAGCAGCCGAGGACAGGGCGCGAGTCAGCCCCAGCATTTT
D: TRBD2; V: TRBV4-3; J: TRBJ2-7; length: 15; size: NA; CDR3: CASSQDTSGYYEQYF; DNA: TGCGCCAGCAGCCAAGATACTAGCGGATACTACGAGCAGTACTTC
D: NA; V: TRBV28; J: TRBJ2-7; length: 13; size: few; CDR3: CASSFWPHHEQYF; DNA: TGTGCCAGCAGTTTTTGGCCCCACCACGAGCAGTACTTC
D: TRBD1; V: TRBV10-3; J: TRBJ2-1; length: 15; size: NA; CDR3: CAISNTGTGPNEQFF; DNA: TGTGCCATCAGCAATACCGGGACAGGGCCAAATGAGCAGTTCTTC
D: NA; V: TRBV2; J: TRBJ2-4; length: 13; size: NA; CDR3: CASSDASEGIQYF; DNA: TGTGCCAGCAGTGACGCTAGCGAAGGGATTCAGTACTTC
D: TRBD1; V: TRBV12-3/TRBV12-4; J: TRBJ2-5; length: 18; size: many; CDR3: CASSLSSGTVLKGKTQYF; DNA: TGTGCCAGCAGTTTATCGTCGGGGACAGTGCTCAAGGGGAAAACCCAGTACTTC
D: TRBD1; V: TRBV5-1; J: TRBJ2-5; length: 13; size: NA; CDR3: CASSPQGAKTQYF; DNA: TGCGCCAGCAGTCCCCAGGGGGCAAAGACCCAGTACTTC
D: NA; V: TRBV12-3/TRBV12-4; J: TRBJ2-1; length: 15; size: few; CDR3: CASSLGETGAGEQFF; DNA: TGTGCCAGCAGTCTCGGTGAAACAGGGGCGGGAGAGCAGTTCTTC
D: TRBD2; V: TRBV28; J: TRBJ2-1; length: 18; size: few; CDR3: CASSSPGVAGGSYNEQFF; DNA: TGTGCCAGCAGTTCCCCAGGGGTAGCGGGAGGCTCCTACAATGAGCAGTTCTTC
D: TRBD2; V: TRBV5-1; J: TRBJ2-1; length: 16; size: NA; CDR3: CASSFTSGSRGNEQFF; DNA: TGCGCCAGCAGCTTTACTAGCGGGAGCCGGGGCAATGAGCAGTTCTTC
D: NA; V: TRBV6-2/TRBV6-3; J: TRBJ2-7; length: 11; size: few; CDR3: CASAGFYEQYF; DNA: TGTGCCAGCGCAGGGTTTTACGAGCAGTACTTC
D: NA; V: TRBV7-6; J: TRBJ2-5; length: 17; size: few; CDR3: CASSLGGPGTFQETQYF; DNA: TGTGCCAGCAGCTTAGGGGGACCGGGAACTTTCCAAGAGACCCAGTACTTC
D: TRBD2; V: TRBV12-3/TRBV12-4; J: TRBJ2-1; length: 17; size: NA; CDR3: CASSPIYGLAGVREQFF; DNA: TGTGCCAGCAGCCCTATTTATGGACTAGCGGGAGTTCGAGAGCAGTTCTTC
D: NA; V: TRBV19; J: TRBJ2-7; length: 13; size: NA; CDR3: CATLDRTTYEQYF; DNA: TGTGCCACCCTCGACAGGACGACCTACGAGCAGTACTTC
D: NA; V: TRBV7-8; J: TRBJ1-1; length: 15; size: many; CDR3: CASSLRTILNTEAFF; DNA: TGTGCCAGCAGCTTACGGACAATACTGAACACTGAAGCTTTCTTT
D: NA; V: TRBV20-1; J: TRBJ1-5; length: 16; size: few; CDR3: CSARGEGEYSNQPQHF; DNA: TGCAGTGCTAGAGGCGAAGGGGAGTATAGCAATCAGCCCCAGCATTTT
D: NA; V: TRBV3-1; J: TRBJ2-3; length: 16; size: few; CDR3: CASSQDRLVGTDTQYF; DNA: TGTGCCAGCAGCCAAGATCGATTAGTTGGGACAGATACGCAGTATTTT
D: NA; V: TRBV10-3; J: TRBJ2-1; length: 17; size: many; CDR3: CAISESSISPNYNEQFF; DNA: TGTGCCATCAGTGAGTCGAGTATAAGCCCGAACTACAATGAGCAGTTCTTC
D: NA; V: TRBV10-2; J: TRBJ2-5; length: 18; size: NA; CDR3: CASSELKGKRAPQETQYF; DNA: TGCGCCAGCAGTGAGCTGAAGGGGAAACGGGCGCCTCAAGAGACCCAGTACTTC
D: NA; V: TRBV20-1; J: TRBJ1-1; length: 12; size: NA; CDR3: CSATNLGTEAFF; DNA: TGCAGTGCTACGAACTTGGGCACTGAAGCTTTCTTT